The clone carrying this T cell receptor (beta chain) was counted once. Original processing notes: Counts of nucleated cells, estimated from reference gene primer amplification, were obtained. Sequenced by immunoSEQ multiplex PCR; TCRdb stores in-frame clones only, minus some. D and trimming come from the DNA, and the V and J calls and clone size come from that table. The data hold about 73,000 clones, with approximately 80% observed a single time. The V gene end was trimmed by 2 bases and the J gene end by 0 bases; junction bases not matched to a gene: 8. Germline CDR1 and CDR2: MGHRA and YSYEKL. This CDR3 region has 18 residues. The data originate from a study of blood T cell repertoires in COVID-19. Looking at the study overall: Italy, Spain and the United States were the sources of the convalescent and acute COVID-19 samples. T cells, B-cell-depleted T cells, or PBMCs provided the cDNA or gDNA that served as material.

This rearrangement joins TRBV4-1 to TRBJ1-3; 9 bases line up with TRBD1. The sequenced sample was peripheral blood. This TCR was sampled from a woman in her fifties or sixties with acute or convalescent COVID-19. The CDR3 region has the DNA TGCGCCAGCAGCCAAATAACAGGGGGCAGAGGCTCTGGAAACACCATATATTTT. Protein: CASSQITGGRGSGNTIYF.